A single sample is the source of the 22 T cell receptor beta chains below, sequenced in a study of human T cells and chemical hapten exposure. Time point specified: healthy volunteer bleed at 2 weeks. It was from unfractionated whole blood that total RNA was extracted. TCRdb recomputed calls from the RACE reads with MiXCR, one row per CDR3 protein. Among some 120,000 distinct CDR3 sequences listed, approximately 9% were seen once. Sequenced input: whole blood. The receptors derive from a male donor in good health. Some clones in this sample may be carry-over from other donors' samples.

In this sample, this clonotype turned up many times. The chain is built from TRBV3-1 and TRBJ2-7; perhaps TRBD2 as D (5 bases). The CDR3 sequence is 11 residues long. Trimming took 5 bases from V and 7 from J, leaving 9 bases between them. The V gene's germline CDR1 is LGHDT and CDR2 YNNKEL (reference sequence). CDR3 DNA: TGTGCCAGCAGCTCCGAGCGGGAGCAGTACTTC. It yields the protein CASSSEREQYF.

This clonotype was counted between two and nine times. CDR3 protein: CSVEGPLGTNEQFF. The CDR3, as DNA: TGCAGCGTTGAAGGGCCCTTAGGGACCAATGAGCAGTTCTTC. The rearrangement uses TRBV29-1 and TRBJ2-1; D is possibly TRBD1 or TRBD2 (5 bases each). Trimming cost V 1 base and J 6 bases, with 13 bases left between them. This CDR3 contains 14 residues. Germline V CDR1 and CDR2: SQVTM, ANQGSEA.

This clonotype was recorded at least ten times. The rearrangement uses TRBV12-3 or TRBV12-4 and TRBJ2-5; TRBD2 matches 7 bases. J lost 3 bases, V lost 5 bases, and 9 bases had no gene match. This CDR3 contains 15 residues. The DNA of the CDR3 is TGTGCCAGCAGTCCCCCCCCAGCGGGGAAAGAGACCCAGTACTTC. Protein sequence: CASSPPPAGKETQYF.

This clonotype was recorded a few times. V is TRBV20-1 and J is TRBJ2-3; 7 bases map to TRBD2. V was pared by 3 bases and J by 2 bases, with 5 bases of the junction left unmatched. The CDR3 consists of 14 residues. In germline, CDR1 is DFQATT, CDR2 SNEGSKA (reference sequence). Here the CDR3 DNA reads TGCAGTGCTAGCGGGGGGACCTACACAGATACGCAGTATTTT. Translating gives CSASGGTYTDTQYF.

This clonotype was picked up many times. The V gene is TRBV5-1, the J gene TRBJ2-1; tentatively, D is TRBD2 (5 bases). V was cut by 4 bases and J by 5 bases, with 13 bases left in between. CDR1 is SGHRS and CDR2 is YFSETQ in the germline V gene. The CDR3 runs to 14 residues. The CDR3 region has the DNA TGCGCCAGCAGCCCGGGGATTCCGAACAATGAGCAGTTCTTC. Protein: CASSPGIPNNEQFF.

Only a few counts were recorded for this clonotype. CDR3 sequence: CASTSGSASDEQYF. CDR3 sequence (DNA): TGTGCCAGCACTAGCGGGAGTGCTTCGGACGAGCAGTACTTC. This chain joins TRBV19 and TRBJ2-7; 11 bases line up with TRBD2. The CDR3 has 14 residues. Looked up from germline, CDR1 is LNHDA and CDR2 is SQIVND (reference sequence). Trimming cost V 9 bases and J 5 bases; bases outside gene matches: 9.

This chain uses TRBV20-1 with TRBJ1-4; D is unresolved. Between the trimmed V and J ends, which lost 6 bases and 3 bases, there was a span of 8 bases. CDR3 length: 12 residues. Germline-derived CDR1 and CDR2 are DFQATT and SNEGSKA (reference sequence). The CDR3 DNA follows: TGCAGTGCCCCAGCCGCTAATGAAAAACTGTTTTTT. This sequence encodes CSAPAANEKLFF.

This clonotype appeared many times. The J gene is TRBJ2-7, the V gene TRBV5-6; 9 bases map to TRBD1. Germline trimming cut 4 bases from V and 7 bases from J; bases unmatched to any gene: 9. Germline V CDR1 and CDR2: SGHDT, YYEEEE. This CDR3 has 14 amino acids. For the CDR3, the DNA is TGTGCCAGCAGCCGAGGACAGGGGCCGGGAGAGCAGTACTTC. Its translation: CASSRGQGPGEQYF.

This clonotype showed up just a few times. This CDR3 reads CAIKKTSGSSTDTQYF. As DNA, the CDR3 is TGTGCCATCAAAAAGACTAGCGGGAGTAGCACAGATACGCAGTATTTT. This chain uses TRBV10-3 with TRBJ2-3; TRBD2 matches 12 bases. V lost 7 bases and J lost 0; bases outside the gene matches: 5. The CDR3 extends over 16 amino acids. Germline CDR1 reads ENHRY; CDR2 reads SYGVKD.

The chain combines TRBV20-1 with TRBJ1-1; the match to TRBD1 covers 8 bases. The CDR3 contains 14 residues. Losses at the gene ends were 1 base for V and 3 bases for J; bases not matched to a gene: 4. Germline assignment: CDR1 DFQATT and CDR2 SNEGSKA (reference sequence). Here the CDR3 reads CSARATGVHTEAFF. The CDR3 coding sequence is TGCAGTGCTAGAGCGACAGGGGTGCACACTGAAGCTTTCTTT.

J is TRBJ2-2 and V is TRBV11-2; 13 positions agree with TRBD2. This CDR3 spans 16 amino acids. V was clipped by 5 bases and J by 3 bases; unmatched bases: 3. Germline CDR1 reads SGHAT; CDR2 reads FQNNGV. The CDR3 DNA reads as TGTGCCAGCAGCGCCGGACTAGCGGGAGACACCGGGGAGCTGTTTTTT. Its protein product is CASSAGLAGDTGELFF.

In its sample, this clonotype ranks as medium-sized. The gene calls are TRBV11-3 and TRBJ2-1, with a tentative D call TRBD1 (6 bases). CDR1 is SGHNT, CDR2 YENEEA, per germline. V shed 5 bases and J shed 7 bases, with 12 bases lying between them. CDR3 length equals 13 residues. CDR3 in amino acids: CASSLYRDNEQFF. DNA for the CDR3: TGTGCCAGCAGCCTATACAGGGATAATGAGCAGTTCTTC. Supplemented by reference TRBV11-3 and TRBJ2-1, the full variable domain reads EAGVVQSPRYKIIEKKQPVAFWCNPISGHNTLYWYLQNLGQGPELLIRYENEEAVDDSQLPKDRFSAERLKGVDSTLKIQPAELGDSAVYLCASSLYRDNEQFFGPGTRLTVL.

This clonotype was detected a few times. In DNA, the CDR3 is TGTGCCAGCAGGCGACAGTCAATGAACACTGAAGCTTTCTTT. Amino acid sequence: CASRRQSMNTEAFF. The gene calls are TRBV2 and TRBJ1-1; maybe TRBD1 (5 bases). Per the germline V gene, CDR1 is SNHLY and CDR2 is FYNNEI. The V end was cut by 6 bases, the J end by 0 bases, with 11 bases between. The length of the CDR3 is 14 residues.

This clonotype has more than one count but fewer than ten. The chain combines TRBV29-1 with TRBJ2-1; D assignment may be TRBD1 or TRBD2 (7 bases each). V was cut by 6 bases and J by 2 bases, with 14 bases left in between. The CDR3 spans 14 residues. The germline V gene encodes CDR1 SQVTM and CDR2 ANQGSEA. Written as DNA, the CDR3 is TGCAGCGTCCCACAGGGGAGGGCCTACAATGAGCAGTTCTTC. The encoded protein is CSVPQGRAYNEQFF.

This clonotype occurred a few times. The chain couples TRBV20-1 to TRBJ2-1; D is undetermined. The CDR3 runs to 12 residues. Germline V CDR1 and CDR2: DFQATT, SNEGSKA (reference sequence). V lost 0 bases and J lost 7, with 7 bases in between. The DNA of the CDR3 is TGCAGTGCTAGAGAGGTTGGGAATGAGCAGTTCTTC. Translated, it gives CSAREVGNEQFF.

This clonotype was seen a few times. CDR3 in amino acids: CASSLPRSGVSSYNEQFF. In DNA, the CDR3 is TGTGCCAGCAGCTTGCCCCGTAGCGGGGTAAGCTCCTACAATGAGCAGTTCTTC. The J gene is TRBJ2-1, the V gene TRBV7-9, with 8 bases identical to TRBD2. The CDR3 extends over 18 amino acids. Germline CDR1 SEHNR, CDR2 FQNEAQ (reference sequence). J was trimmed by 0 bases and V by 3 bases; bases with no gene match: 10. The complete variable domain, with remaining parts taken from reference TRBV7-9 and TRBJ2-1, reads DTGVSQNPRHKITKRGQNVTFRCDPISEHNRLYWYRQTLGQGPEFLTYFQNEAQLEKSRLLSDRFSAERPKGSFSTLEIQRTEQGDSAMYLCASSLPRSGVSSYNEQFFGPGTRLTVL.

Written as DNA, the CDR3 is TGTGCCAGTACCGGGACAGGGGGTAACGCCCTGTACAATGAGCAGTTCTTC. Translation gives CASTGTGGNALYNEQFF. This chain uses TRBV19 with TRBJ2-1; 11 bases line up with TRBD1. The V gene's germline CDR1 is LNHDA and CDR2 SQIVND (reference sequence). J gave up 4 bases and V 7 bases, and 12 bases lay outside the gene matches. CDR3 length: 17 amino acids.

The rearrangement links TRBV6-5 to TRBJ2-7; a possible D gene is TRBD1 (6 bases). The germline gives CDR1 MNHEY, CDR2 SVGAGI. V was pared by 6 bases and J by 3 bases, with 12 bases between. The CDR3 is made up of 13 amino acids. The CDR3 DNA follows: TGTGCCAGCAGCCGACAGGCTCTCTACGAGCAGTACTTC. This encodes CASSRQALYEQYF.

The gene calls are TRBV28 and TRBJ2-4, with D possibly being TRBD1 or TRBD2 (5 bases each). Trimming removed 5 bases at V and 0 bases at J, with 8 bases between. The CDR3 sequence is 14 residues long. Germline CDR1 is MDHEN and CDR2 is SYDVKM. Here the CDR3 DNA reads TGTGCCAGCAGTACCGGGACAGCCAAAAACATTCAGTACTTC. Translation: CASSTGTAKNIQYF.

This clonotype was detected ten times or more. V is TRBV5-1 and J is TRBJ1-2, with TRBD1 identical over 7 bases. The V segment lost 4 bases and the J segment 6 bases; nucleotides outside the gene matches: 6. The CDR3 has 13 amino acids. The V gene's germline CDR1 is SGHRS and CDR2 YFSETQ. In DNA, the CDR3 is TGCGCCAGCAGCACCGCAGGGGGAGATGGCTACACCTTC. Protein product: CASSTAGGDGYTF.

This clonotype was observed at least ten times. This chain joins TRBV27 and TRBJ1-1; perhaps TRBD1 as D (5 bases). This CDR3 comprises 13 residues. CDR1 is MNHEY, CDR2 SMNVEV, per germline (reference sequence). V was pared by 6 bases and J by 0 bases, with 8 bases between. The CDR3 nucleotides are TGTGCCAGCAGAATAGGGGTGAACACTGAAGCTTTCTTT. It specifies CASRIGVNTEAFF.

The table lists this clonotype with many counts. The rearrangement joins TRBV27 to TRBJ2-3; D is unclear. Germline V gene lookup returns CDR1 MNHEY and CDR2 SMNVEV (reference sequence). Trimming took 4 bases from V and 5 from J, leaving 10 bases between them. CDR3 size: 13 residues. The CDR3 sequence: CASSSSTGDTQYF. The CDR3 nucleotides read TGTGCCAGCAGTTCCTCCACTGGAGATACGCAGTATTTT.